Below, 17 T cell receptor beta chains from the same sample are listed, as sequenced in a study of CD8 T cells in ankylosing spondylitis. TCRdb itself ran the 5' RACE reads through MiXCR, one entry per CDR3 protein. The sample has about 100,000 distinct CDR3 sequences; roughly 9.6% are singletons. Specimen: blood, either unsorted or a sorted T cell fraction (not recorded which). These receptors originate from a male donor with ankylosing spondylitis or in good health (not recorded which).

Worth noting for this clonotype: A much larger clone is a single base away; this may be a read error. This chain joins TRBV6-1 and TRBJ2-7; TRBD1 matches 7 bases. In germline, CDR1 is MNHNS, CDR2 SASEGT. This CDR3 contains 16 residues. CDR3: CAISTTGLGTSYEQYF. CDR3 bases: TGTGCCATCAGTACGACAGGGCTAGGAACCTCCTACGAGCAGTACTTC.

There are many counts of this clonotype. The CDR3 spells CASSLEAGTYEQYF. CDR3 sequence (DNA): TGTGCCAGCAGCTTAGAGGCAGGGACGTACGAGCAGTACTTC. The chain joins TRBV7-6 to TRBJ2-7; either TRBD1 or TRBD2 may supply D (5 bases each). Trimming took off 1 base at V and 4 bases at J, with 11 bases between the two ends. CDR3 length: 14 amino acids. The germline V gene has CDR1 SGHVS and CDR2 FNYEAQ. The full variable domain, with the rest looked up from reference TRBV7-6 and TRBJ2-7, is GAGVSQSPRYKVTKRGQDVALRCDPISGHVSLYWYRQALGQGPEFLTYFNYEAQQDKSGLPNDRFSAERPEGSISTLTIQRTEQRDSAMYRCASSLEAGTYEQYFGPGTRLTVT.

This clonotype was found many times. The chain couples TRBV4-2 to TRBJ2-6; D is perhaps TRBD1 or TRBD2 (5 bases each). The CDR3 is made up of 17 amino acids. CDR1 and CDR2 from the germline V gene are LGHNA and YNFKEQ. V lost 3 bases and J lost 0, with 12 bases in between. This chain's CDR3 is CASSQGRMSSGANVLTF. In DNA form, the CDR3 reads TGTGCCAGCAGCCAGGGACGGATGAGCTCTGGGGCCAACGTCCTGACTTTC.

This clonotype was seen repeatedly, ten times or more. The rearrangement joins TRBV5-1 to TRBJ2-3; the D gene is possibly TRBD2 (6 bases). The CDR3 loop spans 14 amino acids. The ends were cut back, 0 bases at V and 6 bases at J, with 11 bases in the middle. Germline CDR1 SGHRS, CDR2 YFSETQ. CDR3 sequence reads: CASSLGAGRDTQYF. The CDR3 DNA is TGCGCCAGCAGCTTGGGCGCAGGGAGGGATACGCAGTATTTT.

This clonotype showed up many times. This rearrangement joins TRBV12-3 or TRBV12-4 to TRBJ2-5, with 7 bases that match TRBD1. V gave up 3 bases and J gave up 5 bases; unmatched junction bases: 3. The CDR3 is 13 residues long. CDR3 region: CASSFPDRETQYF. The CDR3 bases are TGTGCCAGCAGTTTCCCGGACAGGGAGACCCAGTACTTC.

In this sample, this clonotype turned up many times. V is TRBV12-3 or TRBV12-4 and J is TRBJ2-3; D is perhaps TRBD2 (6 bases). The CDR3 totals 16 residues. The V end was cut by 5 bases, the J end by 0 bases, with 15 bases between. The CDR3 sequence: CASSPLGGGSTDTQYF. The CDR3 nucleotides read TGTGCCAGCAGTCCGCTGGGAGGCGGGAGCACAGATACGCAGTATTTT.

This clonotype was counted many times. The CDR3 reads CSARTVRTDTQYF. CDR3 nucleotide sequence: TGCAGTGCGAGGACGGTCCGCACAGATACGCAGTATTTT. The chain has TRBV20-1 and TRBJ2-3; no clear D. Trimming took 6 bases from V and 1 from J, leaving 11 bases between them. This CDR3 is built from 13 residues. From germline, CDR1 is DFQATT and CDR2 SNEGSKA (reference sequence).

This clonotype was recorded at least ten times. This chain joins TRBV28 and TRBJ1-6; D ambiguous. The germline gives CDR1 MDHEN, CDR2 SYDVKM. The V gene lost 7 bases and the J gene lost 7 bases, with 11 bases spanning the gap. The length of the CDR3 is 13 residues. Here the CDR3 reads CASNELTNSPLHF. The CDR3 DNA sequence: TGTGCCAGCAACGAACTCACGAATTCACCCCTCCACTTT.

This clonotype has a count of ten or more. This chain connects TRBV7-2 to TRBJ2-3; D remains unclear. Trimming removed 3 bases at V and 1 base at J, with 5 bases between. The CDR3 is made up of 13 amino acids. Germline-derived CDR1 and CDR2 are SGHTA and FQGNSA. CDR3 DNA sequence: TGTGCCAGCAGCTTTCGCCGCACAGATACGCAGTATTTT. It yields the protein CASSFRRTDTQYF.

In its sample, this clonotype was seen many times. One end of the junction does not line up with germline, which may come from a read error. V is TRBV5-1 and J is TRBJ1-6; D gene uncertain. CDR1 and CDR2 from the germline V gene are SGHRS and YFSETQ. The CDR3 runs 14 residues. DNA for the CDR3: TGCGCCAGCAGCTTCTCACCGGCTAATTCGCCCCTCCACTTT. This codes for CASSFSPANSPLHF. Full variable domain (missing parts from reference TRBV5-1 and TRBJ1-6): KAGVTQTPRYLIKTRGQQVTLSCSPISGHRSVSWYQQTPGQGLQFLFEYFSETQRNKGNFPGRFSGRQFSNSRSEMNVSTLELGDSALYLCASSFSPANSPLHFGNGTRLTVT.

The chain combines TRBV30 with TRBJ1-4; no definite D call. This CDR3 has 12 amino acids. V lost 0 bases, J lost 6 bases, and 5 bases lay in between. Germline assignment: CDR1 GTSNPN and CDR2 SVGIG (reference sequence). As DNA, the CDR3 is TGTGCCTGGAGTGTTAGGGATGAAAAACTGTTTTTT. Translation: CAWSVRDEKLFF. Looking up the rest from reference TRBV30 and TRBJ1-4 gives the full variable domain: SQTIHQWPATLVQPVGSPLSLECTVEGTSNPNLYWYRQAAGRGLQLLFYSVGIGQISSEVPQNLSASRPQDRQFILSSKKLLLSDSGFYLCAWSVRDEKLFFGSGTQLSVL.

This clonotype appeared a few times. The chain has TRBV12-3 or TRBV12-4 and TRBJ2-1; 10 bases map to TRBD2. This CDR3 is built from 15 residues. Trimming took 3 bases from V and 4 from J; bases not matched to a gene: 3. CDR3 sequence (DNA): TGTGCCAGCAGTTTCAAGCGGGGGGGTTACAATGAGCAGTTCTTC. Its translation: CASSFKRGGYNEQFF.

V usage is TRBV25-1 and J usage is TRBJ1-2, with no clear D. Germline CDR1 MGHDK, CDR2 SYGVNS. Deletions cut 3 bases from V and 2 bases from J, with 10 bases between. The CDR3 is made up of 14 amino acids. The CDR3 sequence is CASSEIGRNYGYTF. The CDR3, as DNA: TGTGCCAGCAGTGAGATCGGCCGGAACTATGGCTACACCTTC.

This clonotype was detected many times. The rearrangement joins TRBV28 to TRBJ2-7; 10 positions match TRBD1. Germline V lookup: CDR1 MDHEN, CDR2 SYDVKM. This CDR3 comprises 15 residues. V lost 5 bases, J lost 3 bases, and 7 bases stayed unmatched. The CDR3 bases are TGTGCCAGCAGTGGACCGGGACAGGGGTACTACGAGCAGTACTTC. Amino acid sequence: CASSGPGQGYYEQYF. The complete variable domain, with remaining parts taken from reference TRBV28 and TRBJ2-7, reads DVKVTQSSRYLVKRTGEKVFLECVQDMDHENMFWYRQDPGLGLRLIYFSYDVKMKEKGDIPEGYSVSREKKERFSLILESASTNQTSMYLCASSGPGQGYYEQYFGPGTRLTVT.

Many counts were recorded for this clonotype. This chain connects TRBV15 to TRBJ1-3; D is unclear. The CDR3 is made up of 18 amino acids. Trimming cost V 0 bases and J 3 bases, with 18 bases left between them. Per the germline V gene, CDR1 is LNHNV and CDR2 is YYDKDF (reference sequence). As DNA, the CDR3 is TGTGCCACCAGCAGAGACCTTTCCGGGTCCCTTAGTGGAAACACCATATATTTT. Amino acids: CATSRDLSGSLSGNTIYF. The entire variable domain, with the rest obtained from reference TRBV15 and TRBJ1-3, is as follows: DAMVIQNPRYQVTQFGKPVTLSCSQTLNHNVMYWYQQKSSQAPKLLFHYYDKDFNNEADTPDNFQSRRPNTSFCFLDIRSPGLGDTAMYLCATSRDLSGSLSGNTIYFGEGSWLTVV.

This clonotype showed up many times. This chain connects TRBV20-1 to TRBJ1-4; tentative D call: TRBD1 (6 bases). The germline V gene encodes CDR1 DFQATT and CDR2 SNEGSKA (reference sequence). V gave up 6 bases and J gave up 5 bases, with 19 bases separating them. This CDR3 has 15 residues. The CDR3 spells CSAPPAEGTNEKLFF. CDR3 DNA: TGCAGTGCCCCCCCCGCCGAGGGGACAAATGAAAAACTGTTTTTT.

CDR3 bases: TGTGCCACCTCCAACCCCCATAGCGGGGGGGCCGAGGAGACCCAGTACTTC. It codes for CATSNPHSGGAEETQYF. V is TRBV7-2 and J is TRBJ2-5; 11 positions match TRBD2. Losses at the gene ends were 10 bases for V and 5 bases for J; bases not matched to a gene: 18. Germline loops: CDR1 SGHTA, CDR2 FQGNSA. The CDR3 is 17 residues long. Full variable domain (outside the CDR3, taken from reference TRBV7-2 and TRBJ2-5): GAGVSQSPSNKVTEKGKDVELRCDPISGHTALYWYRQSLGQGLEFLIYFQGNSAPDKSGLPSDRFSAERTGGSVSTLTIQRTQQEDSAVYLCATSNPHSGGAEETQYFGPGTRLLVL.